The next 18 T cell receptor beta chains were all read from a single sample in a study of blood T cell repertoires in COVID-19. The repertoire was sequenced with immunoSEQ multiplex PCR; TCRdb's copy has only in-frame clones and lacks some. The sample records about 130,000 clones, around 81% being singletons. Sequenced: peripheral blood. These TCRs come from a man aged 25-40 years with COVID-19, enrolled during active disease.

As regards this clone: Other DNA sequences within the sample encode an identical CDR3. The genes are TRBV5-1 and TRBJ1-5, with a tentative D call TRBD1 (6 bases). The CDR3 runs 14 residues. V lost 4 bases, J lost 0 bases, and 8 bases lay in between. Germline V CDR1 and CDR2: SGHRS, YFSETQ. The CDR3 is CASSPQGSNQPQHF. DNA for the CDR3: TGCGCCAGCAGCCCACAGGGTAGCAATCAGCCCCAGCATTTT.

This clone has a handful of counts. The chain recombines TRBV30 with TRBJ1-1; D is uncertain. The CDR3 is 14 amino acids. Germline V gene sequence: CDR1 GTSNPN, CDR2 SVGIG (reference sequence). Deletions cut 7 bases from V and 4 bases from J, with 19 bases between. DNA of the CDR3: TGTGCCTCGTCTCCGGGGTCGATGGGCACTGAAGCTTTCTTT. Translated, it gives CASSPGSMGTEAFF.

The gene calls are TRBV28 and TRBJ1-5, with D maybe TRBD1 (6 bases). Deletions cut 4 bases from V and 8 bases from J, with 30 bases between. The germline CDR1 and CDR2 sequences are MDHEN and SYDVKM. This CDR3 comprises 19 residues. CDR3 residues: CASSSSIPTPQGMNEPQHF. The CDR3 DNA reads as TGTGCCAGCAGTTCGTCTATTCCCACCCCACAGGGAATGAATGAGCCCCAGCATTTT. The variable domain in full, completed from reference TRBV28 and TRBJ1-5, reads DVKVTQSSRYLVKRTGEKVFLECVQDMDHENMFWYRQDPGLGLRLIYFSYDVKMKEKGDIPEGYSVSREKKERFSLILESASTNQTSMYLCASSSSIPTPQGMNEPQHFGDGTRLSIL.

The count of this clone is one. Other DNA sequences from this sample encode an identical CDR3 as well. The chain has TRBV29-1 and TRBJ1-1; unclear D gene. This CDR3 is 12 amino acids long. CDR1 is SQVTM and CDR2 is ANQGSEA in the germline V gene. V lost 3 bases to trimming and J lost 1 base, with 6 bases between them. The DNA for the CDR3 is TGCAGCGTTGACCGGGGGAACACTGAAGCTTTCTTT. Translation: CSVDRGNTEAFF. The whole variable domain, filled in from reference TRBV29-1 and TRBJ1-1, reads SAVISQKPSRDICQRGTSLTIQCQVDSQVTMMFWYRQQPGQSLTLIATANQGSEATYESGFVIDKFPISRPNLTFSTLTVSNMSPEDSSIYLCSVDRGNTEAFFGQGTRLTVV.

The table lists this clone with a few counts. The chain combines TRBV25-1 with TRBJ1-5; perhaps TRBD1 as D (6 bases). CDR3 length: 18 amino acids. Germline V gene sequence: CDR1 MGHDK, CDR2 SYGVNS. The germline V and J ends were trimmed by 2 bases and 7 bases, with 24 bases remaining between them. The CDR3 sequence: CASSEPLPPTGLGQPQHF. The CDR3 coding sequence is TGTGCCAGCAGTGAACCCCTACCCCCCACAGGGTTGGGACAGCCCCAGCATTTT.

The chain uses TRBV28 and TRBJ1-2; D remains ambiguous. Germline V lookup: CDR1 MDHEN, CDR2 SYDVKM. The CDR3 totals 13 residues. V was cut by 3 bases and J by 5 bases, with 10 bases left in between. The CDR3 here is CASSLWGDYGYTF. The CDR3 DNA is TGTGCCAGCAGTTTGTGGGGAGATTATGGCTACACCTTC.

The chain couples TRBV29-1 to TRBJ2-2, with 8 positions matching TRBD2. Per the germline V gene, CDR1 is SQVTM and CDR2 is ANQGSEA. The CDR3 length is 14 residues. With V trimmed by 5 bases and J by 0 bases, 2 bases remained unmatched. CDR3 nucleotides: TGCAGCGTTCAAGCGGGAGCGAACACCGGGGAGCTGTTTTTT. Residues: CSVQAGANTGELFF.

This clone was detected only once. The V call is TRBV7-9, the J call TRBJ2-7; 11 nucleotides match TRBD2. The CDR3 runs 16 residues. V lost 5 bases, J lost 1 base, and 7 bases stayed unmatched. The germline V gene encodes CDR1 SEHNR and CDR2 FQNEAQ (reference sequence). In DNA form, the CDR3 reads TGTGCCAGCAGCCCTACTAGCGGGAGTATATCCTACGAGCAGTACTTC. Residues: CASSPTSGSISYEQYF. The variable domain in full, with the rest retrieved from reference TRBV7-9 and TRBJ2-7, is DTGVSQNPRHKITKRGQNVTFRCDPISEHNRLYWYRQTLGQGPEFLTYFQNEAQLEKSRLLSDRFSAERPKGSFSTLEIQRTEQGDSAMYLCASSPTSGSISYEQYFGPGTRLTVT.

The chain combines TRBV12-3 or TRBV12-4 with TRBJ1-1; D is unresolved. V was shortened by 5 bases and J by 1 base, with 2 bases between the two germline ends. The CDR3 length is 11 residues. CDR3 sequence: CASSRNTEAFF. CDR3 in DNA: TGTGCCAGCAGTCGGAACACTGAAGCTTTCTTT.

The V and J genes are TRBV5-5 and TRBJ1-2, with 8 positions matching TRBD1. This CDR3 has 17 residues. Unmatched junction bases numbered 15, after V lost 4 bases and J lost 4 bases. The germline gives CDR1 SGHKS, CDR2 YYEKEE (reference sequence). CDR3 sequence: CASSQGDQGALVYGYTF. The CDR3 bases are TGTGCCAGCAGCCAGGGGGATCAGGGGGCGCTTGTCTATGGCTACACCTTC.

This chain uses TRBV7-9 with TRBJ2-2, with TRBD1 identical over 7 bases. The V gene's germline CDR1 is SEHNR and CDR2 FQNEAQ (reference sequence). V was clipped by 5 bases and J by 4 bases; unmatched bases: 4. This CDR3 comprises 14 residues. The CDR3 is CASSPRQGTGELFF. The CDR3 bases are TGTGCCAGCAGCCCCAGACAGGGCACCGGGGAGCTGTTTTTT. The full variable domain, rest sourced from reference TRBV7-9 and TRBJ2-2, is DTGVSQNPRHKITKRGQNVTFRCDPISEHNRLYWYRQTLGQGPEFLTYFQNEAQLEKSRLLSDRFSAERPKGSFSTLEIQRTEQGDSAMYLCASSPRQGTGELFFGEGSRLTVL.

The sample holds a few counts of this clone. The chain employs TRBV4-1 and TRBJ2-2; 7 nucleotides align to TRBD2. J was trimmed by 1 base and V by 3 bases; bases with no gene match: 2. Germline V gene sequence: CDR1 MGHRA, CDR2 YSYEKL. The CDR3 extends over 15 amino acids. CDR3 sequence: CASSHPGGNTGELFF. The DNA of the CDR3 is TGCGCCAGCAGCCACCCGGGGGGGAACACCGGGGAGCTGTTTTTT.

V usage is TRBV6-5 and J usage is TRBJ1-1; perhaps TRBD1 as D (6 bases). V lost 4 bases and J lost 1, with 13 bases in between. Germline CDR1 reads MNHEY; CDR2 reads SVGAGI. The CDR3 has 15 residues. CDR3 region: CASSSPRGSNTEAFF. The CDR3 DNA reads TGTGCCAGCAGTTCCCCGAGGGGGTCGAACACTGAAGCTTTCTTT.

V is TRBV27 and J is TRBJ2-2; D possibly corresponds to TRBD2 (6 bases). V was trimmed by 6 bases and J by 3 bases, leaving 11 bases between them. Germline assignment: CDR1 MNHEY and CDR2 SMNVEV (reference sequence). This CDR3 has 14 residues. CDR3 in amino acids: CASRGGGYTGELFF. As DNA, the CDR3 is TGTGCCAGCAGGGGGGGAGGATACACCGGGGAGCTGTTTTTT.

J is TRBJ2-7 and V is TRBV5-1; 7 positions match TRBD1. Germline values: CDR1 SGHRS, CDR2 YFSETQ. V lost 6 bases to trimming and J lost 0 bases; unmatched junction nucleotides: 9. The CDR3 runs to 15 residues. DNA for the CDR3: TGCGCCAGCACGCCGACAGGGATCTACTCCTACGAGCAGTACTTC. It specifies CASTPTGIYSYEQYF.

This clone appeared a single time. CDR3 amino acids: CSAATADTGELFF. The CDR3 DNA is TGCAGCGCCGCGACAGCTGACACCGGGGAGCTGTTTTTT. This sequence joins TRBV29-1 and TRBJ2-2; tentative D call: TRBD1 (5 bases). The germline V gene encodes CDR1 SQVTM and CDR2 ANQGSEA. Trimming removed 7 bases at V and 3 bases at J, with 12 bases between. The CDR3 covers 13 residues.

J is TRBJ1-2 and V is TRBV5-4; TRBD1 agrees at 7 bases. The CDR3 contains 13 residues. The V gene end was trimmed by 1 base and the J gene end by 8 bases; junction bases not matched to a gene: 5. CDR1 is SGHNT and CDR2 is YYREEE in the germline V gene (reference sequence). The CDR3 sequence: CASSLTGEFGYTF. The CDR3 nucleotides are TGTGCCAGCAGCTTGACAGGGGAATTCGGCTACACCTTC.

V usage is TRBV7-3 and J usage is TRBJ2-7; 8 bases map to TRBD1. V trimming: 1 base; J trimming: 11 bases; junction bases outside the gene matches: 4. The CDR3 loop spans 12 amino acids. Germline CDR1 reads SGHTA; CDR2 reads FQGTGA. The DNA of the CDR3 is TGTGCCAGCAGCTTAAGACAGGGGAGGAAGTACTTC. Translating gives CASSLRQGRKYF.